This T cell receptor beta chain was recorded in a study of blood T cell repertoires in COVID-19. In the study overall: Samples came from the United States, Italy and Spain, spanning acute and convalescent COVID-19.

Germline-derived CDR1 and CDR2 are SNHLY and FYNNEI. CDR3 length equals 14 residues. With V trimmed by 4 bases and J by 6 bases, 2 bases remained unmatched. Sequencing used immunoSEQ multiplex PCR; TCRdb keeps in-frame clones, though not all of them. The profile covers 320,000 or so clones, with about 90% appearing a single time and 1% taken by the ten largest. The chain combines TRBV2 with TRBJ1-5; 11 bases fit TRBD1. Sequenced sample: PBMCs or T cells enriched from blood (not recorded which). This receptor was taken from a woman aged 30 to 39 who had recovered from COVID-19. This CDR3 is CASSGGTGGQPQHF. Written as DNA, the CDR3 is TGTGCCAGCAGTGGAGGGACAGGGGGTCAGCCCCAGCATTTT. Together with reference TRBV2 and TRBJ1-5, the CDR3 gives the full variable domain: EPEVTQTPSHQVTQMGQEVILRCVPISNHLYFYWYRQILGQKVEFLVSFYNNEISEKSEIFDDQFSVERPDGSNFTLKIRSTKLEDSAMYFCASSGGTGGQPQHFGDGTRLSIL.